This T cell receptor beta chain was captured in a study of PD-1 blockade in classical Hodgkin lymphoma (TCRdb year 2020). About the investigation overall: Nivolumab dosing was 3 mg/kg intravenously every 2 weeks, continuing until either disease progression or unacceptable toxicity. A peripheral blood immune signature of response to PD-1 blockade in classical Hodgkin lymphoma was defined using TCR beta sequencing and CyTOF.

The CDR3 runs 15 residues from the cysteine to the phenylalanine. Here the CDR3 DNA is all that survives: 45 bases in frame from base 1. V is shortened by 5 bases, J by 6 bases, and the region joining them spans 17 bases. The germline V gene encodes CDR1 LNHDA and CDR2 SQIVND (reference sequence). This sample's time point label indicates: cycle 4 day 1 (C4D1), after 6 weeks of nivolumab. Every trial patient had relapsed following autologous stem cell transplantation, and prior brentuximab vedotin exposure was what differed among cohorts A, B and C. The trial cohort comprised some 60 patients with relapsed/refractory classical Hodgkin lymphoma whose best overall responses were complete response, partial response or progressive disease. In the multi-cohort phase II CheckMate 205 trial, trial patients received single-agent nivolumab. Best overall response was determined by an independent review committee according to the 2007 International Working Group response criteria. PBMCs from the trial were collected at three points: immediately before nivolumab initiation (C1D1), and during therapy at cycle 2 day 1 and cycle 4 day 1. Peripheral blood was collected in 8 mL Vacutainer Cell Preparation Tubes, from which PBMCs were isolated by centrifugation and then cryopreserved.

What the study reported, not specific to this receptor: Lower diversity was seen in patients whose nivolumab began less than 1 year after ASCT, and these patients were left out of later analyses so that immune reconstitution would not confound the results. Among trial patients, those achieving complete response had baseline diversity similar to that of newly diagnosed patients, while diversity was significantly lower in partial responders and progressors. Baseline TCR diversity was reported to be lower in newly diagnosed patients than in healthy donors and to be lower still in relapsed/refractory patients. By C4D1, a significant rise was seen in CD4+ TCR diversity but not in CD8+ TCR diversity (p=0.0027 vs p=0.16), and the rise was most apparent among complete responders (p=0.02). The study was restricted to a single clinical trial cohort, and the causes of repertoire differences, possibly disease activity or prior therapy, were left undefined.

Genomic DNA was extracted with the Qiagen DNeasy kit from unsorted PBMCs and from negatively selected CD4+ and CD8+ fractions. TCR beta CDR3 regions were subjected to amplification by immunoSEQ multiplex PCR with primers that anneal to V and J segments. A synthetic immune receptor repertoire was used to minimize amplification bias, and any remaining bias was removed computationally after sequencing. Per the source publication's procedure: Custom Python scripts were used to quantify repertoire diversity as the Shannon entropy index. Unsorted, CD4+ and CD8+ repertoires were analyzed separately, except in combined analyses where CD4+ and CD8+ sequences were merged in silico. Clonal expansion was defined as at least a 2-fold frequency increase after treatment relative to C1D1, with a pseudocount of 0.5 for undetected baseline clones. Singleton clones were defined as clones with 0 or 1 copy at C1D1, and non-singleton clones were defined as clones with 2 or more copies. By matching protein sequences in sorted samples from the same patient, clones expanded in unsorted samples were annotated as CD4+, CD8+ or unknown. Wilcoxon tests were applied to paired samples to test diversity changes from C1D1 to C4D1. TCRdb took over this immuneACCESS table, retaining in-frame rearrangements with V and J assigned. Such tables are incomplete; in checked studies, under half of the missing clones stem from an unresolved V gene, and the remainder is unexplained. The V and J calls and clone size come from that table; D and trimming were worked out from the DNA. For this sample there are around 93,000 clones; just under 80% appear just once. 9.4% of the sample comes from the top ten.

As to this clone: Its antigen is still unknown. No much larger clone is present one base from it, and per-base qualities are unavailable.

Recombination connected TRBV19 to TRBJ1-5; the D region possibly corresponds to TRBD1 (6 bases align). The TCR originated in a human donor with classical Hodgkin lymphoma. The starting material was peripheral blood mononuclear cells (PBMCs), obtained before the fourth cycle of nivolumab. The nucleotide sequence reads TGTGCCAGTAGTGTACAGGGAGCGGTGGGTCAGCCCCAGCATTTT. Translated, it gives CASSVQGAVGQPQHF.